These 7 T cell receptor beta chains share one sample of origin, sequenced in a study of blood T cell repertoires in COVID-19. Assay: immunoSEQ multiplex PCR; the TCRdb copy retains only in-frame clones and omits some. This sample yields more than 200,000 clones, of which 83% are seen a single time; under 3% belongs to the top ten. Sequencing was done on a sample of peripheral blood. The receptors come from a woman aged 40 to 50 with active or convalescent COVID-19.

V gene TRBV7-8 combines with J gene TRBJ1-2, with a possible D match to TRBD1 (6 bases). V was cut by 4 bases and J by 5 bases, with 17 bases left in between. Germline loops: CDR1 SGHVS, CDR2 FQNEAQ. This CDR3 spans 15 amino acids. This chain's CDR3 is CASSSLTGMDYGYTF. CDR3 bases: TGTGCCAGCAGCTCTTTAACAGGGATGGATTATGGCTACACCTTC.

The CDR3 here is CAWTREYSNQPQHF. In DNA form, the CDR3 reads TGTGCCTGGACTCGGGAATATAGCAATCAGCCCCAGCATTTT. The rearrangement joins TRBV30 to TRBJ1-5; D unresolved. The CDR3 totals 14 residues. Trimming left V 4 bases short and J 0 bases short, with 10 bases between. Germline V gene sequence: CDR1 GTSNPN, CDR2 SVGIG (reference sequence). The full variable domain, in which reference TRBV30 and TRBJ1-5 provide the parts outside the CDR3, is SQTIHQWPATLVQPVGSPLSLECTVEGTSNPNLYWYRQAAGRGLQLLFYSVGIGQISSEVPQNLSASRPQDRQFILSSKKLLLSDSGFYLCAWTREYSNQPQHFGDGTRLSIL.

The chain combines TRBV2 with TRBJ1-1; D is possibly TRBD1 (5 bases). The CDR3 is 13 amino acids. Trimming shortened V by 1 base and J by 4 bases, and 7 bases separated the two germline ends. Germline lookup yields CDR1 SNHLY and CDR2 FYNNEI. The DNA of the CDR3 is TGTGCCAGCAGTGAAGGGGGGGTCACTGAAGCTTTCTTT. This codes for CASSEGGVTEAFF. Full variable domain (rest looked up from reference TRBV2 and TRBJ1-1): EPEVTQTPSHQVTQMGQEVILRCVPISNHLYFYWYRQILGQKVEFLVSFYNNEISEKSEIFDDQFSVERPDGSNFTLKIRSTKLEDSAMYFCASSEGGVTEAFFGQGTRLTVV.

The chain links TRBV4-2 to TRBJ2-2; 8 bases align to TRBD1. Germline CDR1 and CDR2: LGHNA and YNFKEQ. The V gene end was trimmed by 0 bases and the J gene end by 7 bases; junction bases not matched to a gene: 7. This CDR3 comprises 16 residues. CDR3 in amino acids: CASSQDGQGVGGELFF. The CDR3 bases are TGTGCCAGCAGCCAAGACGGACAGGGAGTTGGCGGGGAGCTGTTTTTT.

This clone was detected only a few times. The chain couples TRBV7-8 to TRBJ1-2; no firm D call. Germline V CDR1 and CDR2: SGHVS, FQNEAQ. The V end lost 5 bases, the J end lost 0 bases, and 7 bases lay between the germline ends. The CDR3 sequence is 13 residues long. The CDR3 sequence is CASSLRTNYGYTF. CDR3 sequence (DNA): TGTGCCAGCAGCCTCAGGACTAACTATGGCTACACCTTC. The entire variable domain, with the rest obtained from reference TRBV7-8 and TRBJ1-2, is as follows: GAGVSQSPRYKVAKRGQDVALRCDPISGHVSLFWYQQALGQGPEFLTYFQNEAQLDKSGLPSDRFFAERPEGSVSTLKIQRTQQEDSAVYLCASSLRTNYGYTFGSGTRLTVV.

On this clone itself: At one boundary the junction diverges from the germline segment, which might be a read error. J is TRBJ2-1 and V is TRBV7-7; D gene uncertain. In germline, CDR1 is SSHAT, CDR2 FNYEAQ (reference sequence). This CDR3 has 14 amino acids. CDR3 sequence reads: CASSLGPPPDEQFF. CDR3 bases: TGTGCTAGCAGCTTAGGCCCTCCTCCGGATGAGCAGTTCTTC.

The genes are TRBV6-2 or TRBV6-3 and TRBJ2-5; D is perhaps TRBD1 (5 bases). CDR3 length: 15 residues. From germline, CDR1 is MNHEY and CDR2 SVGEGT. V gave up 2 bases and J gave up 2 bases, with 12 bases separating them. The CDR3 nucleotides are TGTGCCAGCAGTTACAACGCCCAGGGACAAGAGACCCAGTACTTC. This codes for CASSYNAQGQETQYF.